Described below is a single TCR beta chain sequence and its context. Its antigen remains unknown. Measured with immunoSEQ multiplex PCR; TCRdb has only the in-frame clones, and not every one. The data hold tens of thousands of clones, with approximately 85% observed a single time. This entry comes from a study of OX40 agonist ivuxolimab in advanced cancers. The wider study: Patients enrolled in dose escalation were diagnosed with hepatocellular carcinoma, melanoma, renal cell or head and neck cancer. Eligibility rules accepted prior anti-PD-1, anti-PD-L1 or anti-CTLA-4 therapy, and around 44% had some.

Study-level findings and limits: On average, CD8+ T cells showed a greater number of expanded clones than CD4+. At 0.1 to 3.0 mg/kg, CD4+ and CD8+ blood T cells expanded clonally by week 6.

J lost 3 bases, V lost 5 bases, and 8 bases had no gene match. The CDR3 is 16 residues long. Germline V CDR1 and CDR2: SEHNR, FQNEAQ (reference sequence). The chain couples TRBV7-9 to TRBJ2-3; 10 nucleotides agree with TRBD2. Sequenced material: CD4+ or CD8+ T cells sorted from blood, taken in a trial of the OX40 agonist ivuxolimab. This TCR came from an adult with an advanced solid tumor such as melanoma, head and neck, liver or kidney cancer. The CDR3 DNA is TGTGCCAGCAGCCTCCGAGCGGGAGGGCCGACAGATACGCAGTATTTT. Translated: CASSLRAGGPTDTQYF.